This T cell receptor beta chain was identified during a study of blood T cell repertoires in COVID-19. Study context: There were acute and convalescent COVID-19 samples, and they came from the United States, Italy and Spain.

Enrolled during active infection, Seattle patients were then followed longitudinally. The CDR3 is made up of 12 amino acids. Germline V lookup: CDR1 SGHTA, CDR2 FQGNSA. V shed 5 bases and J shed 5 bases, with 9 bases lying between them. In the source study's methods: Amplification of reference gene primers was used by the study to estimate nucleated cell counts. The protocol was immunoSEQ multiplex PCR, while the TCRdb copy is restricted to in-frame clones and leaves out a portion. The V and J calls and the clone size are those of that table, but D and trimming were determined from the DNA. The profile shows around 250,000 clones, approximately 85% of them singletons.

This chain links TRBV7-2 with TRBJ1-1; no firm D call. Input material: peripheral blood. The sequence derives from an elderly woman with COVID-19, enrolled during active disease. CDR3 DNA sequence: TGTGCCAGCAGCCCTGGAGTGACTGAAGCTTTCTTT. Translation: CASSPGVTEAFF. The entire variable domain, with the rest obtained from reference TRBV7-2 and TRBJ1-1, is as follows: GAGVSQSPSNKVTEKGKDVELRCDPISGHTALYWYRQSLGQGLEFLIYFQGNSAPDKSGLPSDRFSAERTGGSVSTLTIQRTQQEDSAVYLCASSPGVTEAFFGQGTRLTVV.